Listed here is a single TCR beta chain. A read error may be the cause here, since a much bigger clone is one base away. The sample is drawn from a study of T cell repertoires in cytomegalovirus infection. Germline V gives CDR1 SGHTA, CDR2 FQGNSA. Between the trimmed V and J ends, which lost 5 bases and 0 bases, there was a span of 14 bases. This CDR3 region has 15 residues. From the reads, TCRdb called clonotypes with MiXCR, one entry per CDR3 protein. The sample records around 490,000 distinct CDR3 sequences, around 27% being singletons. The V and J genes are TRBV7-2 and TRBJ2-7; D gene uncertain. The clonotype originates from a human donor in good health (CMV status not recorded). Some clones in this sample may be carry-over from other donors' samples. Material for sequencing was PBMCs. CDR3 loop: CASSLFLGSSYEQYF. The CDR3 DNA is TGTGCCAGCAGCCTCTTCCTGGGAAGCTCCTACGAGCAGTACTTC. Looking up the rest from reference TRBV7-2 and TRBJ2-7 gives the full variable domain: GAGVSQSPSNKVTEKGKDVELRCDPISGHTALYWYRQSLGQGLEFLIYFQGNSAPDKSGLPSDRFSAERTGGSVSTLTIQRTQQEDSAVYLCASSLFLGSSYEQYFGPGTRLTVT.